These 28 T cell receptor beta chains were all obtained from the same sample, sequenced in a study of immune evolution from preneoplasia to lung adenocarcinoma. The table came from immunoSEQ multiplex PCR; TCRdb's copy has only in-frame clones and leaves some out. The sample lists about 26,000 clones, 65% to 75% occurring once. The source material was FFPE invasive lung adenocarcinoma tissue. The receptors shown here come from a person in their sixties or seventies with invasive lung adenocarcinoma. Some clones in this sample may be carry-over from other donors' samples.

The V and J genes are TRBV7-8 and TRBJ2-7; unclear D gene. Trimming cost V 1 base and J 4 bases, with 11 bases left between them. The CDR3 contains 14 residues. Germline CDR1 SGHVS, CDR2 FQNEAQ. The chain's CDR3 is CASSLDGNLYEQYF. Here the CDR3 DNA reads TGTGCCAGCAGCTTAGATGGGAATCTTTACGAGCAGTACTTC. The complete variable domain, with remaining parts taken from reference TRBV7-8 and TRBJ2-7, reads GAGVSQSPRYKVAKRGQDVALRCDPISGHVSLFWYQQALGQGPEFLTYFQNEAQLDKSGLPSDRFFAERPEGSVSTLKIQRTQQEDSAVYLCASSLDGNLYEQYFGPGTRLTVT.

This chain links TRBV5-6 with TRBJ2-1, with TRBD2 matching 10 bases. Unmatched junction bases numbered 6, after V lost 2 bases and J lost 4 bases. The germline CDR1 and CDR2 sequences are SGHDT and YYEEEE. The CDR3 runs 16 residues. CDR3 in DNA: TGTGCCAGCAGCTTCCAGCGGACTAGCGGTTACAATGAGCAGTTCTTC. Protein product: CASSFQRTSGYNEQFF.

This rearrangement joins TRBV25-1 to TRBJ2-6; tentative D call: TRBD2 (5 bases). V was trimmed by 3 bases and J by 4 bases, leaving 7 bases between them. This CDR3 has 14 amino acids. Germline V gene sequence: CDR1 MGHDK, CDR2 SYGVNS. The CDR3 sequence: CASSDGGGANVLTF. In DNA form, the CDR3 reads TGTGCCAGCAGTGATGGCGGGGGGGCCAACGTCCTGACTTTC.

This clone was detected once. The J gene is TRBJ2-7, the V gene TRBV25-1; D gene uncertain. Germline CDR1 and CDR2: MGHDK and SYGVNS. V dropped 9 bases and J dropped 6 bases, with 24 bases sitting between them. The CDR3 has 15 amino acids. CDR3 bases: TGTGCCAGATTGGACCCATTCTGTCTACCGCGCGAGCAGTACTTC. Its protein is CARLDPFCLPREQYF.

J is TRBJ1-3 and V is TRBV10-2; no firm D call. V lost 9 bases, J lost 0 bases, and 15 bases lay in between. Per germline, CDR1 WSHSY and CDR2 SAAADI. The CDR3 runs to 15 residues. CDR3 DNA: TGCGCCAGTACAACGGGTCCAAACTCTGGAAACACCATATATTTT. This gives the protein CASTTGPNSGNTIYF.

The chain links TRBV7-8 to TRBJ2-5, with D tentatively TRBD1 (6 bases). The CDR3 has 12 residues. The germline V and J ends were trimmed by 5 bases and 5 bases, with 9 bases remaining between them. Germline-derived CDR1 and CDR2 are SGHVS and FQNEAQ. CDR3 in amino acids: CASSQGWETQYF. The DNA of the CDR3 is TGTGCCAGCAGCCAGGGGTGGGAGACCCAGTACTTC.

The chain joins TRBV25-1 to TRBJ2-3; no clear D. Germline V gene data show CDR1 as MGHDK and CDR2 as SYGVNS. V was clipped by 3 bases and J by 5 bases, with 9 bases between them. The CDR3 loop spans 13 amino acids. The CDR3 region is CASSDNGEDTQYF. In DNA, the CDR3 is TGTGCCAGCAGTGACAACGGTGAAGATACGCAGTATTTT.

V and J are TRBV11-2 and TRBJ2-7, with 10 nucleotides matching TRBD2. The CDR3 has 13 amino acids. Losses at the gene ends were 2 bases for V and 7 bases for J; bases not matched to a gene: 2. The germline V gene encodes CDR1 SGHAT and CDR2 FQNNGV. CDR3 DNA sequence: TGTGCCAGCAGCTTAACACTAGCGGGGGAGCAGTACTTC. Translation gives CASSLTLAGEQYF.

The chain employs TRBV5-4 and TRBJ2-5, with TRBD2 as a possible D gene (6 bases). The CDR3 covers 14 residues. The germline V gene has CDR1 SGHNT and CDR2 YYREEE (reference sequence). The V end lost 1 base, the J end lost 5 bases, and 12 bases lay between the germline ends. The CDR3 DNA reads as TGTGCCAGCAGCTTGAAAGCGGGTGGGGAGACCCAGTACTTC. Protein: CASSLKAGGETQYF.

This chain joins TRBV9 and TRBJ2-3, with TRBD2 matching 10 bases. The CDR3 consists of 18 residues. The ends lost 5 bases at V and 4 bases at J; junction bases unmatched: 16. The germline CDR1 and CDR2 sequences are SGDLS and YYNGEE. The CDR3 protein is CASSGTAAGLAGADTQYF. The CDR3 DNA sequence: TGTGCCAGCAGTGGGACAGCGGCGGGTCTAGCGGGAGCAGATACGCAGTATTTT.

The chain links TRBV5-1 to TRBJ2-3, with D unresolved. V was pared by 0 bases and J by 2 bases, with 4 bases between. The V gene's germline CDR1 is SGHRS and CDR2 YFSETQ. The CDR3 is made up of 13 amino acids. CDR3 protein: CASSLVPTDTQYF. The CDR3 nucleotides are TGCGCCAGCAGCTTGGTGCCCACAGATACGCAGTATTTT.

The V and J genes are TRBV19 and TRBJ2-7; 7 bases line up with TRBD2. The length of the CDR3 is 16 residues. The ends lost 6 bases at V and 3 bases at J; junction bases unmatched: 14. Germline values: CDR1 LNHDA, CDR2 SQIVND (reference sequence). The CDR3 protein is CASSQEAGLWFYEQYF. As DNA, the CDR3 is TGTGCCAGTAGCCAGGAAGCGGGGTTATGGTTCTACGAGCAGTACTTC.

The genes are TRBV11-2 and TRBJ1-2, with a tentative D call TRBD1 (6 bases). In germline, CDR1 is SGHAT, CDR2 FQNNGV. V was clipped by 5 bases and J by 4 bases, with 14 bases between them. There are 14 residues in the CDR3. The CDR3 DNA reads TGTGCCAGCAGCGCGCGGCAGGGGACCTATGGCTACACCTTC. It specifies CASSARQGTYGYTF.

This sequence joins TRBV7-2 and TRBJ2-1, with no clear D. Germline assignment: CDR1 SGHTA and CDR2 FQGNSA. V was trimmed by 1 base and J by 6 bases, leaving 4 bases between them. The CDR3 sequence is 12 residues long. The CDR3 loop is CASSLVGNEQFF. CDR3 nucleotide sequence: TGTGCCAGCAGCTTAGTGGGCAATGAGCAGTTCTTC.

This clone is a singleton in its sample. The chain carries TRBV19 and TRBJ1-1, with TRBD1 identical over 9 bases. CDR1 and CDR2 (germline): LNHDA, SQIVND (reference sequence). V shed 0 bases, J shed 8 bases, and the junction held 4 bases outside the gene matches. The CDR3 sequence is 14 residues long. DNA for the CDR3: TGTGCCAGTAGTATAGATCGGGACAGGGCCGAAGCTTTCTTT. Translated: CASSIDRDRAEAFF.

The chain recombines TRBV6-6 with TRBJ2-3, with 7 positions matching TRBD1. The CDR3 has 15 amino acids. Losses at the gene ends were 5 bases for V and 0 bases for J; bases not matched to a gene: 5. CDR1 is MNHNY and CDR2 is SVGAGI in the germline V gene (reference sequence). CDR3 protein: CASSRGQESTDTQYF. CDR3 coding DNA: TGTGCCAGCAGTCGAGGACAGGAGAGCACAGATACGCAGTATTTT.

The chain is built from TRBV5-8 and TRBJ1-1, with a tentative D call TRBD1 (6 bases). Trimming cost V 3 bases and J 1 base, with 13 bases left between them. This CDR3 comprises 15 residues. The germline CDR1 and CDR2 sequences are SGHTS and YDEGEE. The CDR3 DNA sequence: TGTGCCAGCAGCTGGAGGGGGGATGGGAACACTGAAGCTTTCTTT. Residues: CASSWRGDGNTEAFF.

The chain couples TRBV30 to TRBJ2-1; tentative D call: TRBD2 (5 bases). This CDR3 is built from 14 residues. Germline V lookup: CDR1 GTSNPN, CDR2 SVGIG (reference sequence). The V and J ends lost 0 bases and 4 bases respectively, with 10 bases between them. CDR3 sequence reads: CAWSVGSGYNEQFF. The DNA of the CDR3 is TGTGCCTGGAGTGTAGGGTCGGGGTACAATGAGCAGTTCTTC.

This chain links TRBV18 with TRBJ1-1; 7 nucleotides line up with TRBD1. The junction had 10 bases not matched to a gene; V was cut back by 6 bases and J by 0 bases. Germline CDR1 reads KGHSH; CDR2 reads LQKENI. This CDR3 has 16 amino acids. DNA of the CDR3: TGTGCCAGCTCCCCGGGACAGATGAATTTGAACACTGAAGCTTTCTTT. This translates into CASSPGQMNLNTEAFF.

In regard to this clone: This may be a read error: a much more frequent sequence differs by one nucleotide. The chain is built from TRBV5-4 and TRBJ1-1; tentatively, D is TRBD1 (6 bases). The CDR3 length is 16 residues. The V gene lost 6 bases and the J gene lost 3 bases, with 21 bases spanning the gap. Germline V gene data show CDR1 as SGHNT and CDR2 as YYREEE (reference sequence). Written as DNA, the CDR3 is TGTGCCAGCAACCCCACGTTGGGGGCGATTTACACTGAAGCTTTCTTT. Translated: CASNPTLGAIYTEAFF.

This chain connects TRBV4-2 to TRBJ2-1; D uncertain. The germline V gene has CDR1 LGHNA and CDR2 YNFKEQ. This CDR3 is 14 amino acids long. V was shortened by 4 bases and J by 5 bases, with 12 bases between the two germline ends. CDR3 loop: CASSRSGYDNEQFF. As DNA, the CDR3 is TGTGCCAGCAGCCGGTCTGGATATGACAATGAGCAGTTCTTC.

The chain couples TRBV9 to TRBJ2-3, with 7 bases identical to TRBD2. Germline values: CDR1 SGDLS, CDR2 YYNGEE. The CDR3 runs to 15 residues. Trimming cost V 0 bases and J 8 bases; bases outside gene matches: 9. The CDR3 bases are TGTGCCAGCAGCGTAGGTAGCGGGCCGATCGCTACGCAGTATTTT. Translating it yields CASSVGSGPIATQYF. Together with reference TRBV9 and TRBJ2-3, the CDR3 gives the full variable domain: DSGVTQTPKHLITATGQRVTLRCSPRSGDLSVYWYQQSLDQGLQFLIQYYNGEERAKGNILERFSAQQFPDLHSELNLSSLELGDSALYFCASSVGSGPIATQYFGPGTRLTVL.

CDR3 in amino acids: CASSVGVSGGTDTQYF. The CDR3 DNA sequence: TGTGCCAGCAGCGTAGGTGTTAGCGGGGGCACAGATACGCAGTATTTT. The J gene is TRBJ2-3, the V gene TRBV9; 8 nucleotides match TRBD2. Trimming took 0 bases from V and 1 from J; bases not matched to a gene: 4. Germline assignment: CDR1 SGDLS and CDR2 YYNGEE. The CDR3 extends over 16 amino acids.

The rearrangement uses TRBV30 and TRBJ1-5, with a weak D call TRBD1 (6 bases). Germline loops: CDR1 GTSNPN, CDR2 SVGIG (reference sequence). There are 13 residues in the CDR3. Trimming took 1 base from V and 4 from J, leaving 8 bases between them. In DNA form, the CDR3 reads TGTGCCTGGAGTGGGACAGTAAATCAGCCCCAGCATTTT. Its protein product is CAWSGTVNQPQHF.

This chain uses TRBV6-1 with TRBJ1-2; a weak D match, TRBD1 (5 bases). CDR1 MNHNS and CDR2 SASEGT come from the germline V gene. The ends were cut back, 1 base at V and 4 bases at J, with 16 bases in the middle. CDR3 length: 16 amino acids. The CDR3 DNA reads TGTGCCAGCAGTGAAGACAAGGGGTCCGTAGGCTATGGCTACACCTTC. Translating gives CASSEDKGSVGYGYTF.

This chain uses TRBV30 with TRBJ1-5; unclear D gene. The V gene lost 2 bases and the J gene lost 4 bases, with 9 bases spanning the gap. CDR1 is GTSNPN and CDR2 is SVGIG in the germline V gene (reference sequence). CDR3 size: 13 residues. The CDR3 nucleotides read TGTGCCTGGAGTTTAGGTTCAAATCAGCCCCAGCATTTT. This sequence encodes CAWSLGSNQPQHF.

The CDR3 loop is CASSLLGRGTDTQYF. The CDR3 nucleotides read TGCGCCAGCAGCTTGTTGGGCAGGGGGACAGATACGCAGTATTTT. The chain combines TRBV5-1 with TRBJ2-3; 7 bases align to TRBD1. The J segment lost 3 bases and the V segment lost 1 base, leaving 5 bases of the junction unmatched. The CDR3 has 15 residues. Germline assignment: CDR1 SGHRS and CDR2 YFSETQ.

V usage is TRBV28 and J usage is TRBJ2-3, with D perhaps being TRBD1 or TRBD2 (5 bases each). The germline V gene has CDR1 MDHEN and CDR2 SYDVKM. This CDR3 has 10 residues. V was clipped by 8 bases and J by 5 bases, with 5 bases between them. The CDR3 sequence: CASGGDTQYF. The CDR3 DNA sequence: TGTGCCAGCGGGGGAGATACGCAGTATTTT.